This entry concerns a single T cell receptor beta chain. Its specificity is not known. Via MiXCR, TCRdb re-called the reads, giving one row per CDR3 protein. Of approximately 770,000 distinct CDR3 sequences listed, 25% to 35% are singletons. The data originate from a study of T cell repertoires in cytomegalovirus infection. Study summary: CMV epitopes that were recently identified and HLA-C-restricted were used alongside well-studied HLA-B-restricted ones. In public TCR beta signatures, there were indications of both CMV infection and matching HLA type.

Whole-study findings and limits: CMV-specific TCR beta clonotypes restricted by HLA-C were the ones dominating the ex vivo response. Identification of carriers of CMV plus the relevant HLA was performed using cumulative public TCR beta family frequency.

The sample consisted of cultured CD8+ T cells from PBMCs, taken from culture after CMV antigen stimulation. This sequence was found in a human donor in good health (CMV status not recorded). Some clones in this sample may be carry-over from other donors' samples.

The CDR3 nucleotides read TGTGCCAGCAGTGAAGTGGCGGACCTCCCTTCACCCCTCCACTTT. Encoded protein: CASSEVADLPSPLHF. The rearrangement links TRBV2 to TRBJ1-6, with D unclear. V was shortened by 1 base and J by 9 bases, with 13 bases between the two germline ends. In germline, CDR1 is SNHLY, CDR2 FYNNEI. The CDR3 runs to 15 residues.